Listed below are T cell receptor beta chains from one sample, sequenced in a study of cytomegalovirus exposure and HLA in healthy donors. Using immunoSEQ multiplex PCR, the repertoire was profiled, and TCRdb retains in-frame clones only, with some absent. Among 130,000 or so clones listed, more than 55% were seen once. The specimen sequenced was PBMCs. The receptors originated from a man aged 18 to 29 in good health and CMV-seronegative. The conserved cysteine and the conserved F or W are not part of the CDR3 here. Each record gives: J gene, clone size, V gene, CDR3 protein. Clone size is stated in some rows and not others, as once, few, many or a class when expanded.

TRBJ2-7,NA,TRBV4-2,ASSQATLASSRYEQY
TRBJ1-2,NA,TRBV9,ASSRRDRANYGYT
TRBJ2-3,NA,TRBV28,ASSLAGVTSTDTQY
TRBJ1-2,NA,TRBV7-9,ASSGGLGSRASYGYT
TRBJ2-7,few,TRBV2,ASRGTEASYEQY
TRBJ2-5,NA,TRBV19,ASSIYDRETQY
TRBJ2-2,NA,TRBV5-1,ASSLKEGGELF
TRBJ2-7,NA,TRBV7-2,ASRASDYLTGEQY
NA,NA,TRBV5-4,ASSLPGAGYEQY
TRBJ2-5,NA,TRBV9,ASSVAQAGETQY
TRBJ2-7,NA,TRBV28,ATRELRDREVEQY
TRBJ2-1,NA,TRBV27,ASSLSTSAAHNEQF
TRBJ1-1,NA,TRBV12-5,ASGPRRGQGAFRTEAF
TRBJ1-2,NA,TRBV5-1,ASSLWAENGYT
TRBJ2-7,few,TRBV11-2,ASSLDWTGRRQY
TRBJ2-2,NA,TRBV5-1,ASTLTGKSGELF
TRBJ1-3,NA,TRBV7-8,ASSFPQKGDSVGNTIY
TRBJ2-5,NA,TRBV7-6,ASSPKETQY
TRBJ2-3,NA,TRBV4-2,ASSQDRGAATDTQY
TRBJ1-1,NA,TRBV16,ASSQRVDRANTEAF
TRBJ2-3,NA,TRBV5-8,ASSLGTSQPTDTQY
TRBJ1-1,NA,TRBV9,ASSVEGGGRAEAF
TRBJ2-7,few,TRBV27,ASSRGWQEQY
TRBJ1-5,NA,TRBV6-6,ASSYSAREPQH
TRBJ1-5,NA,TRBV30,AWSVSGNNQPQH
TRBJ2-7,NA,TRBV7-2,ASSLEVAGLYEQY
TRBJ1-1,NA,TRBV6-1,ASINGREAF
TRBJ2-6,NA,TRBV19,ASSPRGRVSGANVLT
TRBJ1-1,NA,TRBV6-5,ASSYSITWWATEAF
TRBJ2-7,few,TRBV7-6,ASSLGAGGPTYEQY